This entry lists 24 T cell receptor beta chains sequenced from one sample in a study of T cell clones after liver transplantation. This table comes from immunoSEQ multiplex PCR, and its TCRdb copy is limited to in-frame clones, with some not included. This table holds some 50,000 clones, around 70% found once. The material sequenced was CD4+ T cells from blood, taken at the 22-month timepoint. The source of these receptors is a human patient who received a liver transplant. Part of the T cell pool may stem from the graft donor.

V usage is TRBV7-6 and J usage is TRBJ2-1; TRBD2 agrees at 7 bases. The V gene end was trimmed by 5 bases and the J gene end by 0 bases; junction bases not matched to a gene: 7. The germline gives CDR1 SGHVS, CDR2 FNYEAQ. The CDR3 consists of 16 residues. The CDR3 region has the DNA TGTGCCAGCAGCCGGGGGGTGGTGAGCTCCTACAATGAGCAGTTCTTC. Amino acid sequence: CASSRGVVSSYNEQFF.

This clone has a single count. The CDR3 spells CASSILAGGLQTHEQFF. The CDR3 region has the DNA TGTGCCAGCAGCATACTAGCGGGGGGGCTCCAAACCCATGAGCAGTTCTTC. The rearrangement joins TRBV7-2 to TRBJ2-1; 13 bases match TRBD2. This CDR3 contains 17 residues. Germline loops: CDR1 SGHTA, CDR2 FQGNSA. The V and J ends lost 5 bases and 8 bases, in that order; junction bases with no gene match: 12.

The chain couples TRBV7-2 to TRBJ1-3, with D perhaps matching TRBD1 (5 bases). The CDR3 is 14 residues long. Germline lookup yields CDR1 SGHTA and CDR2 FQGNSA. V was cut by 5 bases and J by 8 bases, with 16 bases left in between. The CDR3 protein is CASSLRVSPDTIYF. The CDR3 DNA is TGTGCCAGCAGCCTCAGGGTTTCCCCAGACACCATATATTTT.

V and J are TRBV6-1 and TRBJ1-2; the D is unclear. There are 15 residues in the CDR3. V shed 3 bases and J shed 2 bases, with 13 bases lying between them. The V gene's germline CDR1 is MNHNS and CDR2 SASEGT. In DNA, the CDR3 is TGTGCCAGCAGTGAGTCCCTTTTCGGGAACTATGGCTACACCTTC. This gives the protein CASSESLFGNYGYTF.

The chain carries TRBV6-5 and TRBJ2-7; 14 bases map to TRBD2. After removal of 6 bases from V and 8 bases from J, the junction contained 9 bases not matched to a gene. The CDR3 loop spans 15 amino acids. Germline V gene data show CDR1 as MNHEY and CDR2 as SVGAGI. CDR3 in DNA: TGTGCCAGCAGCCGGACTAGCGGGGGGACCTTCAAGCAGTACTTC. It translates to CASSRTSGGTFKQYF.

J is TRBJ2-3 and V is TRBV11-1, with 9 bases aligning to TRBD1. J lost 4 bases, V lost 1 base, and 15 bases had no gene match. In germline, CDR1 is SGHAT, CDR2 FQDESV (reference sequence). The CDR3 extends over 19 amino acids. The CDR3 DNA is TGTGCCAGCAGCTTAGACCGCCCCGGGACAGGGAAAGAATCAGATACGCAGTATTTT. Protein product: CASSLDRPGTGKESDTQYF.

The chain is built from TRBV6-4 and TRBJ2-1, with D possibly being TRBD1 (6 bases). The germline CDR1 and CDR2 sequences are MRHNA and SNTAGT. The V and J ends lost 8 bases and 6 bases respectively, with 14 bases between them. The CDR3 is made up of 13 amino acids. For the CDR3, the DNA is TGTGCCAGCGCTCCGAGAGGGGGCAATGAGCAGTTCTTC. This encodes CASAPRGGNEQFF.

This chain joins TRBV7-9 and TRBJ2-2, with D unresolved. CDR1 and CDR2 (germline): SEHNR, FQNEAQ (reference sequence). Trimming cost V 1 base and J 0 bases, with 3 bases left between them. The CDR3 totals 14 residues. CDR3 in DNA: TGTGCCAGCAGCTTAGGAGCGAACACCGGGGAGCTGTTTTTT. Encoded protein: CASSLGANTGELFF.

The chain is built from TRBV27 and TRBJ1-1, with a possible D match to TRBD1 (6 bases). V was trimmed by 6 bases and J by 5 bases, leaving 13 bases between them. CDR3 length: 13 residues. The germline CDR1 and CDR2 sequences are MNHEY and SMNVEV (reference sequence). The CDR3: CASRTGLSTEAFF. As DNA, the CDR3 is TGTGCCAGCAGAACAGGGTTGTCGACTGAAGCTTTCTTT.

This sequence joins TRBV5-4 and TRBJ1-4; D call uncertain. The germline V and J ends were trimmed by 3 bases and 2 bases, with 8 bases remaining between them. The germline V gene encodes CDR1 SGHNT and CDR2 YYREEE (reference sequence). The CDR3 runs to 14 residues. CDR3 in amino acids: CASSSWATNEKLFF. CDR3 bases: TGTGCCAGCAGCTCCTGGGCGACTAATGAAAAACTGTTTTTT.

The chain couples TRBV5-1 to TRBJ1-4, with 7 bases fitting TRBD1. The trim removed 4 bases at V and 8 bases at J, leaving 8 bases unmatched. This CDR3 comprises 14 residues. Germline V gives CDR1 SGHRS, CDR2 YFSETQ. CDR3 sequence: CASSAQGLGEKLFF. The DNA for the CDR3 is TGCGCCAGCAGCGCACAGGGGTTAGGGGAAAAACTGTTTTTT.

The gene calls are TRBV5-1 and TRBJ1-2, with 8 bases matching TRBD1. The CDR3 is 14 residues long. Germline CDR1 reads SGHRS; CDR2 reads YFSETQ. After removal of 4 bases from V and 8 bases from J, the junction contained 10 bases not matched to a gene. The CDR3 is CASSPVRTGSGYTF. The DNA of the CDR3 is TGCGCCAGCAGCCCGGTTCGGACAGGGAGCGGCTACACCTTC. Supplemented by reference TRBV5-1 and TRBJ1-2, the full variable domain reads KAGVTQTPRYLIKTRGQQVTLSCSPISGHRSVSWYQQTPGQGLQFLFEYFSETQRNKGNFPGRFSGRQFSNSRSEMNVSTLELGDSALYLCASSPVRTGSGYTFGSGTRLTVV.

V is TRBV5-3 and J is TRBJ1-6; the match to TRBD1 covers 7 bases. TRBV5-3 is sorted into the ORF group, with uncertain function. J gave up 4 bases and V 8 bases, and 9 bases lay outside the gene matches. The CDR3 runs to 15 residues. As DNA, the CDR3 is TGTGCCAGCAGCGTGATGACAGGGTATAATTCACCCCTCCACTTT. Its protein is CASSVMTGYNSPLHF.

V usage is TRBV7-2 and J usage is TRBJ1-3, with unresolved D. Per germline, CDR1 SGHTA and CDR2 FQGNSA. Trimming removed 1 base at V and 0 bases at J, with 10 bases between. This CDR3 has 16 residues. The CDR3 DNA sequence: TGTGCCAGCAGCTTAGGGGGATCCAACTCTGGAAACACCATATATTTT. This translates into CASSLGGSNSGNTIYF.

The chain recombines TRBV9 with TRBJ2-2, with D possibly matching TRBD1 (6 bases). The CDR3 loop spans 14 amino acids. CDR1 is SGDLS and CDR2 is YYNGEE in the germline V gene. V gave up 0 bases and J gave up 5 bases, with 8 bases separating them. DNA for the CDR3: TGTGCCAGCAGCGTAGGGACAGTAACCGGGGAGCTGTTTTTT. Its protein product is CASSVGTVTGELFF.

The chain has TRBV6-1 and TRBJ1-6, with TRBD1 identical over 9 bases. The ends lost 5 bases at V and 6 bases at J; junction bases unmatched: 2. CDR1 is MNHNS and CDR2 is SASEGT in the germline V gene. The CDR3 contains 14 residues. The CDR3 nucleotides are TGTGCCAGCAGTCGACAGGGGGGTAATTCACCCCTCCACTTT. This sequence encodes CASSRQGGNSPLHF.

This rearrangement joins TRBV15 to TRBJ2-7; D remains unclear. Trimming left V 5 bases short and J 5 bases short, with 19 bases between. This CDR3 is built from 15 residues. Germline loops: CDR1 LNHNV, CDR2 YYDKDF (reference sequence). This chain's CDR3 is CATSGMGLLLNEQYF. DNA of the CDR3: TGTGCCACCAGCGGAATGGGTTTATTGCTCAACGAGCAGTACTTC.

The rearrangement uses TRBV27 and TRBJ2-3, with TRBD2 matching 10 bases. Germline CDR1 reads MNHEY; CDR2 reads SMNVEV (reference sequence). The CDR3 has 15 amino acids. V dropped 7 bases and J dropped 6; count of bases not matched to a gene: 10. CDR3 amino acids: CASKVLAGEGDTQYF. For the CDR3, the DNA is TGTGCCAGCAAGGTTCTAGCGGGGGAAGGTGATACGCAGTATTTT.

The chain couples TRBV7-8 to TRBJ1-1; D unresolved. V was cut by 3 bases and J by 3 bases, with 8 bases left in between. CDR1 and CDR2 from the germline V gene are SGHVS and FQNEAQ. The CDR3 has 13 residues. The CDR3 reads CASSFVGYTEAFF. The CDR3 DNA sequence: TGTGCCAGCAGCTTTGTGGGGTACACTGAAGCTTTCTTT.

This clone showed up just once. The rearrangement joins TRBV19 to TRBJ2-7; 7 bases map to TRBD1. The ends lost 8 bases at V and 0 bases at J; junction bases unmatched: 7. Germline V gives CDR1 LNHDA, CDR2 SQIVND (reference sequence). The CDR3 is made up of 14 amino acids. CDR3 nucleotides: TGTGCCAGTGCCCCCGGGACAGTCTCCTACGAGCAGTACTTC. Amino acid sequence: CASAPGTVSYEQYF.

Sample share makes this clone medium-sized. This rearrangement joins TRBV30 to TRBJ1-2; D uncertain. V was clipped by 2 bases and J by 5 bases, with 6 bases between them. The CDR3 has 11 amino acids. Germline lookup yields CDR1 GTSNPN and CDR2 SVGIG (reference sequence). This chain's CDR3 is CAWSTGYGYTF. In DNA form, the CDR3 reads TGTGCCTGGAGTACTGGGTATGGCTACACCTTC.

The CDR3 here is CASSLDQTGRETQYF. The CDR3 bases are TGTGCCAGCAGCTTAGATCAGACGGGGCGGGAGACCCAGTACTTC. This chain links TRBV11-2 with TRBJ2-5; D assignment may be TRBD1 or TRBD2 (5 bases each). Trimming shortened V by 0 bases and J by 5 bases, and 13 bases separated the two germline ends. This CDR3 is built from 15 residues. Germline loops: CDR1 SGHAT, CDR2 FQNNGV.

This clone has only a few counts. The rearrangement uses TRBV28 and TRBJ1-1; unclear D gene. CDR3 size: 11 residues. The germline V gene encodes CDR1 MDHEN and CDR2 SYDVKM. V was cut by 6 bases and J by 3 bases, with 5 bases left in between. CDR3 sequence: CASSLDTEAFF. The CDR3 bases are TGTGCCAGCAGCCTGGACACTGAAGCTTTCTTT.

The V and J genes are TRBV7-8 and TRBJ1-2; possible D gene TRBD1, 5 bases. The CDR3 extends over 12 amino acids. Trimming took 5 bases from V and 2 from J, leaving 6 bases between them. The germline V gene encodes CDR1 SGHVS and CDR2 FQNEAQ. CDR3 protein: CASSRDNYGYTF. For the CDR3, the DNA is TGTGCCAGCAGCCGGGACAACTATGGCTACACCTTC.